The entry that follows covers one T cell receptor beta chain sequence. Some clones are missing from TCRdb's copy, which holds only in-frame ones; the method was immunoSEQ multiplex PCR. Of some 270,000 clones in the sample, roughly 89% were seen once. The sample is drawn from a study of blood T cell repertoires in COVID-19. This CDR3 region has 13 residues. Germline trimming cut 10 bases from V and 9 bases from J; bases unmatched to any gene: 12. Germline loops: CDR1 KGHDR, CDR2 SFDVKD. V usage is TRBV24-1 and J usage is TRBJ2-7, with TRBD1 matching over 9 bases. This TCR was recovered from a man in his thirties or forties with acute or convalescent COVID-19. Sequencing was done on a sample of peripheral blood. As DNA, the CDR3 is TGTGCCACGGACAGGGGCGAAGAGGAGGGGCAGTACTTC. This translates into CATDRGEEEGQYF.